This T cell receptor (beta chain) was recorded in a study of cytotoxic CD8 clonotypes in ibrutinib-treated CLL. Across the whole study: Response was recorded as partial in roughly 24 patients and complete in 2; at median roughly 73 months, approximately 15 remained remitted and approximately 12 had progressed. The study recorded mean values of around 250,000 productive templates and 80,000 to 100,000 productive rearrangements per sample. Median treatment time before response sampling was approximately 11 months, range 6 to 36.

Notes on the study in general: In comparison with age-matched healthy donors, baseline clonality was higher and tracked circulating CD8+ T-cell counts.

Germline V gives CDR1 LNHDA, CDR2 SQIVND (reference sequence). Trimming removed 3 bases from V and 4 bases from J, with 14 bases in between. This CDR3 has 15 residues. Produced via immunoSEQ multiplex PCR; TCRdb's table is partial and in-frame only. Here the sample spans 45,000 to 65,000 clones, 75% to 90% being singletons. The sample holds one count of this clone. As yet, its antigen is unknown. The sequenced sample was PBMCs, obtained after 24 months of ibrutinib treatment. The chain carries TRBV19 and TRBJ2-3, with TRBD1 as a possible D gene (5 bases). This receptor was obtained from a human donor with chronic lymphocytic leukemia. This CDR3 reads CASSIPLGVADTQYF. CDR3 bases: TGTGCCAGTAGTATTCCCTTAGGGGTAGCAGATACGCAGTATTTT.